This entry describes one T cell receptor (beta chain). Sequencing was performed with immunoSEQ multiplex PCR; in TCRdb, only in-frame clones are kept and a portion is missing. The table has some 270,000 clones, roughly 88% seen once. Participant ages covered about 18 to 89 years across 20 to 25 US areas. Self-reported history from a screening survey and questionnaire set each donor's cohort. All recovered Cohort 3 donors got two negative PCRs, got clearance, or saw symptom resolution. The sample is drawn from a study of blood T cell repertoires in COVID-19. The source material was PBMCs or T cells enriched from blood (not recorded which). This clonotype was sampled from a woman in her 30s who had recovered from COVID-19.

CDR3 coding DNA: TGTGCCAGCAGTTTGTACCCCGGACAGGGAATGGCAGATACGCAGTATTTT. Protein sequence: CASSLYPGQGMADTQYF. The V call is TRBV28, the J call TRBJ2-3; 8 bases map to TRBD1. CDR1 is MDHEN, CDR2 SYDVKM, per germline. The V gene end was trimmed by 3 bases and the J gene end by 4 bases; junction bases not matched to a gene: 12. The CDR3 covers 17 residues.